The rows below give T cell receptor beta chains drawn from one sample of a study of shared clonotypes between healthy human individuals. Produced via immunoSEQ multiplex PCR; TCRdb's table is partial and in-frame only. The sample holds roughly 2.5 million clones; approximately 90% are singletons and the top ten take about 0.13%. Sequenced sample: naive CD4+ T cells sorted from blood. All receptors derive from a man in his late teens or twenties in good health. Both conserved end residues are part of each CDR3. A D gene is named only where the DNA matches it firmly. A clone size is listed for some rows: how often the clone was seen (once, few, many), or a class if it is expanded.

NA	TRBD1	TRBV30	TRBJ1-1	CAWRDRGDAEAFF	TGTGCCTGGAGGGACAGGGGGGACGCTGAAGCTTTCTTT
NA	NA	TRBV5-1	TRBJ2-3	CASSQGAGGGKDTQYF	TGCGCCAGCAGCCAAGGTGCAGGGGGGGGCAAAGATACGCAGTATTTT
NA	NA	TRBV5-1	TRBJ2-3	CASSFSADTQYF	TGCGCCAGCAGCTTTTCCGCAGATACGCAGTATTTT
NA	NA	TRBV5-1	TRBJ2-7	CASSLTTSSYEQYF	TGCGCCAGCAGCCTGACGACGAGCTCCTACGAGCAGTACTTC
NA	NA	TRBV7-9	TRBJ2-7	CATTRDKDEQYF	TGTGCCACCACCCGGGACAAAGACGAGCAGTACTTC
NA	TRBD2	TRBV6-4	TRBJ2-1	CASSDSFGRESNNEQFF	TGTGCCAGCAGTGACTCGTTTGGGCGGGAGAGCAACAATGAGCAGTTCTTC
NA	NA	TRBV10-3	TRBJ2-3	CAIMGKITDTQYF	TGTGCCATCATGGGCAAAATCACAGATACGCAGTATTTT
NA	NA	TRBV6-5	TRBJ2-5	CASSYGLALQETQYF	TGTGCCAGCAGTTACGGGCTAGCCCTTCAGGAGACCCAGTACTTC
NA	NA	TRBV28	TRBJ1-5	CASGGLGGNQPQHF	TGTGCCAGCGGCGGGTTGGGAGGCAATCAGCCCCAGCATTTT
few	NA	TRBV30	TRBJ1-1	CAWSAREDTEAFF	TGTGCCTGGAGTGCCAGGGAAGACACTGAAGCTTTCTTT
NA	NA	TRBV2	TRBJ2-2	CASSVEVGGSGELFF	TGTGCCAGCAGTGTAGAGGTTGGGGGCTCCGGGGAGCTGTTTTTT
NA	NA	TRBV28	TRBJ1-6	CASSLATSPLHF	TGTGCCAGCAGCCTCGCAACTTCACCCCTCCACTTT
NA	TRBD1	TRBV9	TRBJ1-1	CASSAGQGATEAFF	TGTGCCAGCAGCGCCGGACAGGGGGCCACTGAAGCTTTCTTT
NA	TRBD1	TRBV7-9	TRBJ2-7	CASSQQGASEQYF	TGTGCCAGCAGCCAACAGGGGGCATCCGAGCAGTACTTC
once	NA	TRBV7-2	TRBJ1-2	CASSSFEGGAYGYTF	TGTGCCAGCAGCTCCTTTGAGGGAGGGGCCTATGGCTACACCTTC
once	NA	TRBV7-2	TRBJ1-6	CASSLYLTRGNNSPLHF	TGTGCCAGCAGCTTATATCTTACAAGAGGGAATAATTCACCCCTCCACTTT
few	NA	TRBV4-1	TRBJ1-1	CASSQEGRGRTTEAFF	TGCGCCAGCAGCCAGGAAGGCCGGGGCCGAACCACTGAAGCTTTCTTT
NA	NA	TRBV11-2	TRBJ1-4	CASSSGGREKLFF	TGTGCCAGCAGCTCCGGGGGGCGAGAAAAACTGTTTTTT
NA	NA	TRBV6-5	TRBJ1-6	CASSLRESPLHF	TGTGCCAGCAGCCTCAGGGAGTCACCCCTCCACTTT
NA	NA	TRBV7-2	TRBJ2-2	CASSSSRGLEELFF	TGTGCCAGCAGCAGTAGTAGGGGGTTGGAGGAGCTGTTTTTT
NA	NA	TRBV7-2	TRBJ1-5	CASSLDGGINQPQHF	TGTGCCAGCAGCTTAGACGGGGGGATCAATCAGCCCCAGCATTTT
NA	NA	TRBV7-9	TRBJ2-1	CASSLGSRSSYNEQFF	TGTGCCAGCAGCTTAGGATCTCGCAGCTCCTACAATGAGCAGTTCTTC
NA	NA	TRBV23-1	TRBJ1-5	CASSPTGQPQHF	TGCGCCAGCAGTCCGACCGGACAGCCCCAGCATTTT
NA	NA	TRBV5-1	TRBJ2-2	CASSLAVTGNTGELFF	TGCGCCAGCAGCTTGGCCGTGACAGGTAACACCGGGGAGCTGTTTTTT
NA	TRBD1	TRBV19	TRBJ1-3	CASRRGTGFGNTIYF	TGTGCCAGTAGACGCGGGACAGGGTTTGGAAACACCATATATTTT
NA	NA	TRBV7-2	TRBJ2-3	CASSLLGNTDTQYF	TGTGCCAGCAGCTTACTTGGAAACACAGATACGCAGTATTTT
NA	TRBD2	TRBV7-3	TRBJ2-1	CASSLMLRGTNNEQFF	TGTGCCAGCAGCTTAATGTTGCGGGGGACCAACAATGAGCAGTTCTTC
NA	NA	TRBV6-6	TRBJ1-2	CASSYGRADGYTF	TGTGCCAGCAGTTACGGCAGGGCAGATGGCTACACCTTC
NA	NA	TRBV25-1	TRBJ2-1	CASSPRGSRDNEQFF	TGTGCCAGCAGCCCTCGGGGCAGCCGAGACAATGAGCAGTTCTTC
once	NA	TRBV7-2	TRBJ2-7	CASSLVGGTYEQYF	TGTGCCAGCAGCTTAGTCGGTGGGACCTACGAGCAGTACTTC
NA	TRBD2	TRBV6-1	TRBJ2-3	CASRLAGGFVVDF	TGTGCCAGCAGGCTAGCGGGGGGGTTTGTAGTGGATTTT
NA	NA	TRBV19	TRBJ2-2	CASTTRGELFF	TGTGCCAGTACCACGCGCGGAGAGCTGTTTTTT
NA	TRBD1	TRBV11-3	TRBJ2-2	CASSLDQGQGVVNTGELFF	TGTGCCAGCAGCTTAGATCAGGGGCAGGGGGTGGTCAACACCGGGGAGCTGTTTTTT